This is a list of T cell receptor beta chains from one sample in a study of identical twins. Each CDR3 protein gets one entry after TCRdb re-called the 5' RACE reads with MiXCR. The sample carries roughly 710,000 distinct CDR3 sequences, 6.1% recorded once. The sequencing sample was made of naive T cells sorted from blood. These receptors originate from a man aged 18 to 35 in good health. Each CDR3 is given with its conserved first and last residue. The order of the fields is J gene, V gene, D gene, clone size, CDR3 protein, CDR3 DNA. D genes are given only for firm matches. The size field is filled for only some rows; it gives once, few, many or a size class.

J gene: TRBJ2-1; V gene: TRBV28; D gene: TRBD2; clone size: many; CDR3 protein: CASSLTGRPGEQFF; CDR3 DNA: TGTGCCAGCAGTTTAACCGGGAGGCCGGGTGAGCAGTTCTTC
J gene: TRBJ2-3; V gene: TRBV5-1; D gene: TRBD2; clone size: NA; CDR3 protein: CASWREGSTDTQYF; CDR3 DNA: TGCGCCAGCTGGCGGGAGGGAAGCACAGATACGCAGTATTTT
J gene: TRBJ2-1; V gene: TRBV9; D gene: NA; clone size: many; CDR3 protein: CASSVELGDEQFF; CDR3 DNA: TGTGCCAGCAGCGTAGAGTTGGGCGATGAGCAGTTCTTC
J gene: TRBJ2-5; V gene: TRBV5-1; D gene: TRBD2; clone size: many; CDR3 protein: CASSLGPSGTKTQYF; CDR3 DNA: TGCGCCAGCAGCTTGGGGCCTAGCGGGACGAAGACCCAGTACTTC
J gene: TRBJ2-7; V gene: TRBV5-1; D gene: NA; clone size: many; CDR3 protein: CASSLDTSVGEQYF; CDR3 DNA: TGCGCCAGCAGCTTAGACACTTCAGTGGGCGAGCAGTACTTC
J gene: TRBJ2-1; V gene: TRBV5-5; D gene: TRBD1; clone size: few; CDR3 protein: CASSHRGPYNEQFF; CDR3 DNA: TGTGCCAGCAGCCACAGGGGGCCATACAATGAGCAGTTCTTC
J gene: TRBJ1-4; V gene: TRBV12-3/TRBV12-4; D gene: NA; clone size: NA; CDR3 protein: CASSFAGNNEKLFF; CDR3 DNA: TGTGCCAGCAGTTTTGCAGGGAATAATGAAAAACTGTTTTTT
J gene: TRBJ2-3; V gene: TRBV25-1; D gene: NA; clone size: many; CDR3 protein: CASSGPEMNTQYF; CDR3 DNA: TGTGCCAGCAGTGGCCCTGAGATGAATACGCAGTATTTT
J gene: TRBJ2-7; V gene: TRBV20-1; D gene: NA; clone size: many; CDR3 protein: CSARGTVEQYF; CDR3 DNA: TGCAGTGCTAGAGGGACCGTAGAGCAGTACTTC
J gene: TRBJ2-2; V gene: TRBV12-3/TRBV12-4; D gene: NA; clone size: many; CDR3 protein: CASSFRGPIPNTGELFF; CDR3 DNA: TGTGCCAGCAGTTTCCGTGGACCAATTCCGAACACCGGGGAGCTGTTTTTT
J gene: TRBJ2-1; V gene: TRBV3-1; D gene: NA; clone size: few; CDR3 protein: CASSQDGTRVYNEQFF; CDR3 DNA: TGTGCCAGCAGCCAAGATGGGACCCGGGTCTACAATGAGCAGTTCTTC
J gene: TRBJ2-5; V gene: TRBV7-2; D gene: NA; clone size: many; CDR3 protein: CASSLVRGYQETQYF; CDR3 DNA: TGTGCCAGCAGCTTAGTGCGCGGTTACCAAGAGACCCAGTACTTC
J gene: TRBJ2-1; V gene: TRBV29-1; D gene: NA; clone size: many; CDR3 protein: CSVDYSLDSAVSYNEQFF; CDR3 DNA: TGCAGCGTTGATTATTCCCTGGACTCCGCCGTTTCCTACAATGAGCAGTTCTTC
J gene: TRBJ1-6; V gene: TRBV7-8; D gene: NA; clone size: few; CDR3 protein: CASSLARDPNSPLHF; CDR3 DNA: TGTGCCAGCAGCTTAGCCAGAGACCCAAATTCACCCCTCCACTTT
J gene: TRBJ2-1; V gene: TRBV7-2; D gene: TRBD2; clone size: NA; CDR3 protein: CASSWASGSIDEQFF; CDR3 DNA: TGTGCCAGCAGCTGGGCTAGCGGGAGTATCGATGAGCAGTTCTTC
J gene: TRBJ2-3; V gene: TRBV12-3/TRBV12-4; D gene: TRBD2; clone size: NA; CDR3 protein: CASSPLAGVLGDTQYF; CDR3 DNA: TGTGCCAGCAGCCCCCTGGCGGGAGTGCTTGGAGATACGCAGTATTTT
J gene: TRBJ2-2; V gene: TRBV20-1; D gene: NA; clone size: NA; CDR3 protein: CSATGTKNTGELFF; CDR3 DNA: TGCAGTGCAACCGGGACAAAGAACACCGGGGAGCTGTTTTTT
J gene: TRBJ1-3; V gene: TRBV20-1; D gene: NA; clone size: few; CDR3 protein: CSARMSSGNTIYF; CDR3 DNA: TGCAGTGCTAGAATGAGCTCTGGAAACACCATATATTTT
J gene: TRBJ2-3; V gene: TRBV15; D gene: TRBD1; clone size: many; CDR3 protein: CATSRSQGAPDTQYF; CDR3 DNA: TGTGCCACCAGCAGGTCACAGGGGGCCCCAGATACGCAGTATTTT
J gene: TRBJ2-1; V gene: TRBV12-3/TRBV12-4; D gene: NA; clone size: many; CDR3 protein: CASRELRGGSYNEQFF; CDR3 DNA: TGTGCCAGCAGGGAGTTGCGCGGAGGGTCCTACAATGAGCAGTTCTTC
J gene: TRBJ2-7; V gene: TRBV3-1; D gene: TRBD1; clone size: NA; CDR3 protein: CASSPQGRGIYEQYF; CDR3 DNA: TGTGCCAGCAGCCCCCAGGGCAGGGGGATCTACGAGCAGTACTTC
J gene: TRBJ2-5; V gene: TRBV9; D gene: NA; clone size: many; CDR3 protein: CASSGGGLLKETQYF; CDR3 DNA: TGTGCCAGCAGCGGAGGTGGGCTGTTAAAAGAGACCCAGTACTTC
J gene: TRBJ2-5; V gene: TRBV20-1; D gene: TRBD2; clone size: few; CDR3 protein: CSAFAGGPETQYF; CDR3 DNA: TGCAGTGCTTTTGCGGGAGGGCCCGAGACCCAGTACTTC
J gene: TRBJ2-2; V gene: TRBV3-1; D gene: TRBD2; clone size: NA; CDR3 protein: CASSQGVSGSSNTGELFF; CDR3 DNA: TGTGCCAGCAGCCAAGGGGTTAGCGGGAGCTCGAACACCGGGGAGCTGTTTTTT
J gene: TRBJ2-5; V gene: TRBV6-2/TRBV6-3; D gene: TRBD2; clone size: NA; CDR3 protein: CASSPLRLAGETQYF; CDR3 DNA: TGTGCCAGCAGTCCCCTCAGACTAGCGGGAGAGACCCAGTACTTC
J gene: TRBJ1-1; V gene: TRBV5-1; D gene: NA; clone size: NA; CDR3 protein: CASSTATGNTEAFF; CDR3 DNA: TGCGCCAGCAGCACGGCGACAGGGAACACTGAAGCTTTCTTT
J gene: TRBJ2-3; V gene: TRBV5-1; D gene: TRBD1; clone size: many; CDR3 protein: CASSLYRGQDTQYF; CDR3 DNA: TGCGCCAGCAGCTTGTACAGGGGTCAAGATACGCAGTATTTT
J gene: TRBJ2-5; V gene: TRBV13; D gene: NA; clone size: few; CDR3 protein: CASSNTRDPRGETQYF; CDR3 DNA: TGTGCCAGCAGCAACACCCGGGACCCGAGGGGAGAGACCCAGTACTTC
J gene: TRBJ2-1; V gene: TRBV12-3/TRBV12-4; D gene: TRBD2; clone size: many; CDR3 protein: CASSSRTSGESSYNEQFF; CDR3 DNA: TGTGCCAGCAGTTCCCGGACTAGCGGGGAGAGCTCCTACAATGAGCAGTTCTTC
J gene: TRBJ2-3; V gene: TRBV7-9; D gene: TRBD1; clone size: few; CDR3 protein: CASSIPQGEADTQYF; CDR3 DNA: TGTGCCAGCAGCATACCACAGGGGGAGGCAGATACGCAGTATTTT
J gene: TRBJ2-4; V gene: TRBV11-2; D gene: TRBD1; clone size: NA; CDR3 protein: CASSFPQGGKNIQYF; CDR3 DNA: TGTGCCAGCAGCTTCCCACAGGGGGGCAAAAACATTCAGTACTTC
J gene: TRBJ1-3; V gene: TRBV10-3; D gene: NA; clone size: many; CDR3 protein: CAGSQTGLEYTIYF; CDR3 DNA: TGTGCCGGATCCCAAACAGGCTTAGAGTACACCATATATTTT
J gene: TRBJ2-1; V gene: TRBV5-6; D gene: TRBD1; clone size: many; CDR3 protein: CASSPRWGQGLDEQFF; CDR3 DNA: TGTGCCAGCAGCCCTCGGTGGGGACAGGGTCTCGATGAGCAGTTCTTC
J gene: TRBJ2-1; V gene: TRBV27; D gene: TRBD2; clone size: many; CDR3 protein: CASSLSASGRYNEQFF; CDR3 DNA: TGTGCCAGCAGTTTATCGGCTAGCGGGCGGTACAATGAGCAGTTCTTC
J gene: TRBJ2-1; V gene: TRBV20-1; D gene: NA; clone size: many; CDR3 protein: CSARDPGLLEQFF; CDR3 DNA: TGCAGTGCTAGAGACCCGGGACTTTTAGAGCAGTTCTTC
J gene: TRBJ2-2; V gene: TRBV20-1; D gene: NA; clone size: few; CDR3 protein: CSAPDRSISGTGELFF; CDR3 DNA: TGCAGTGCTCCCGACAGGTCAATTAGTGGCACCGGGGAGCTGTTTTTT
J gene: TRBJ2-5; V gene: TRBV27; D gene: TRBD2; clone size: few; CDR3 protein: CASSLVPSGGLQETQYF; CDR3 DNA: TGTGCCAGCAGTTTAGTTCCTAGCGGGGGTCTACAAGAGACCCAGTACTTC
J gene: TRBJ2-2; V gene: TRBV2; D gene: NA; clone size: NA; CDR3 protein: CASIGRTGELFF; CDR3 DNA: TGTGCCAGCATCGGTCGCACCGGGGAGCTGTTTTTT
J gene: TRBJ2-2; V gene: TRBV28; D gene: NA; clone size: few; CDR3 protein: CASSSMTSFNTGELFF; CDR3 DNA: TGTGCCAGCAGTTCCATGACTAGTTTTAACACCGGGGAGCTGTTTTTT
J gene: TRBJ2-7; V gene: TRBV6-4; D gene: NA; clone size: many; CDR3 protein: CASSDSRQASSYEQYF; CDR3 DNA: TGTGCCAGCAGTGACTCGCGACAGGCCAGCTCCTACGAGCAGTACTTC
J gene: TRBJ2-6; V gene: TRBV27; D gene: NA; clone size: few; CDR3 protein: CASSLSWTGANVLTF; CDR3 DNA: TGTGCCAGCAGTCTCAGCTGGACTGGGGCCAACGTCCTGACTTTC
J gene: TRBJ2-5; V gene: TRBV6-2/TRBV6-3; D gene: NA; clone size: NA; CDR3 protein: CASSYQVQGGETQYF; CDR3 DNA: TGTGCCAGCAGTTATCAGGTCCAGGGAGGAGAGACCCAGTACTTC
J gene: TRBJ1-3; V gene: TRBV3-1; D gene: NA; clone size: NA; CDR3 protein: CASSQPLGTGGNTIYF; CDR3 DNA: TGTGCCAGCAGCCAGCCTCTTGGGACGGGTGGAAACACCATATATTTT
J gene: TRBJ2-7; V gene: TRBV27; D gene: NA; clone size: few; CDR3 protein: CASRDRSPHEQYF; CDR3 DNA: TGTGCCAGCAGGGACAGATCGCCCCACGAGCAGTACTTC
J gene: TRBJ2-1; V gene: TRBV10-3; D gene: TRBD2; clone size: many; CDR3 protein: CAISEGLAAYNEQFF; CDR3 DNA: TGTGCCATCAGTGAGGGACTAGCGGCTTACAATGAGCAGTTCTTC
J gene: TRBJ2-1; V gene: TRBV15; D gene: TRBD2; clone size: few; CDR3 protein: CATSSEGGRGDEQFF; CDR3 DNA: TGTGCCACCAGCAGCGAGGGCGGGAGGGGGGATGAGCAGTTCTTC
J gene: TRBJ2-1; V gene: TRBV21-1; D gene: NA; clone size: many; CDR3 protein: CASSKAPRQGGNEQFF; CDR3 DNA: TGTGCCAGCAGCAAAGCCCCGAGACAGGGGGGCAATGAGCAGTTCTTC
J gene: TRBJ2-7; V gene: TRBV6-1; D gene: NA; clone size: many; CDR3 protein: CASSQSASYEQYF; CDR3 DNA: TGTGCCAGCAGCCAGAGCGCCTCCTACGAGCAGTACTTC
J gene: TRBJ1-2; V gene: TRBV18; D gene: NA; clone size: many; CDR3 protein: CASSLNGYTF; CDR3 DNA: TGTGCCAGCTCCCTAAATGGCTACACCTTC
J gene: TRBJ1-4; V gene: TRBV20-1; D gene: NA; clone size: few; CDR3 protein: CSAIHGTTNEKLFF; CDR3 DNA: TGCAGTGCTATTCACGGTACAACTAATGAAAAACTGTTTTTT
J gene: TRBJ2-4; V gene: TRBV5-1; D gene: TRBD1; clone size: many; CDR3 protein: CASSRGQEENIQYF; CDR3 DNA: TGCGCCAGCAGCCGTGGACAGGAGGAAAACATTCAGTACTTC
J gene: TRBJ2-1; V gene: TRBV29-1; D gene: NA; clone size: many; CDR3 protein: CSVGRGNEQFF; CDR3 DNA: TGCAGCGTTGGTCGGGGGAATGAGCAGTTCTTC
J gene: TRBJ2-7; V gene: TRBV29-1; D gene: NA; clone size: few; CDR3 protein: CSVGPRQGRAEQYF; CDR3 DNA: TGCAGCGTGGGGCCAAGACAGGGGAGGGCCGAGCAGTACTTC
J gene: TRBJ2-1; V gene: TRBV7-9; D gene: NA; clone size: few; CDR3 protein: CASRKSRDLIF; CDR3 DNA: TGTGCCAGCAGGAAGTCCCGGGACTTAATCTTC
J gene: TRBJ2-1; V gene: TRBV12-3/TRBV12-4; D gene: TRBD2; clone size: many; CDR3 protein: CASSLGSGSGQFF; CDR3 DNA: TGTGCCAGCAGTTTAGGAAGCGGGAGTGGGCAGTTCTTC